This is a list of T cell receptor beta chains from one sample in a study of cytomegalovirus exposure and HLA in healthy donors. Produced via immunoSEQ multiplex PCR; TCRdb's table is partial and in-frame only. The profile covers over 150,000 clones, with 75% to 90% appearing a single time and approximately 20% taken by the ten largest. The sequenced sample was PBMCs. Receptors were obtained from a man aged 18 to 29 in good health and CMV-seropositive. CDR3s include the opening cysteine and the closing phenylalanine or tryptophan. Not every row has a clone size; where given, it reads once, few, many or a size class.

V | size | CDR3
TRBV30 | - | CAWSVGVSSYNEQFF
TRBV2 | once | CASSGPAGGTEAFF
TRBV5-5 | - | CASSLRGYQEEKLFF
TRBV9 | - | CASSATWTGENSPLHF
TRBV15 | - | CATSSSPGTGEHEQYF
TRBV5-1 | - | CASSPGRGTNEKLFF
TRBV2 | - | CASSALAGGNTGELFF
TRBV27 | once | CASSSGGGGETQYF
TRBV18 | - | CASSQGASYEQYF
TRBV7-8 | - | CASSATGEGAEGYNSPLHF
TRBV6-5 | - | CASSKGGAGSYEQYF
TRBV5-1 | once | CASSRRQGALANYGYTF
TRBV7-3 | - | CASSLTSGNTEAFF
TRBV19 | - | CASSLTAGYTEAFF
TRBV2 | - | CASSVNRGATGELFF
TRBV11-1 | - | CASSLIRDTQYF
TRBV7-2 | once | CASSPEVAGVNGELFF
TRBV29-1 | few | CSGRDRGSYGYTF
TRBV4-3 | - | CASSQGQGTYEQYF
TRBV27 | - | CASRRDSTYEQYF
TRBV29-1 | few | CSVRTGAKSGNTIYF
TRBV7-9 | - | CASSPTAGKETQYF
TRBV7-9 | once | CASSHAGAGVSSYEQYF
TRBV25-1 | - | CASSAADTQYF
TRBV18 | few | CASSPLPDSLGAPLHF
TRBV7-2 | once | CASSFGLAGGTTYEQYF
TRBV5-1 | - | CASSLSPGPAGEAFF
TRBV6-4 | - | CASSLGGGEDTQYF
TRBV6-1 | few | CANRDYTGELFF
TRBV7-6 | - | CASKQRVTSYEQYF
TRBV4-3 | - | CASSQAVGTVTYEQYF
TRBV5-6 | - | CASSLLGAQANYGYTF
TRBV7-3 | - | CAIGRYNTGELFF
TRBV7-8 | - | CASSPSWEQPQHF
TRBV2 | - | CASSEAQGHYGYTF
TRBV6-1 | - | CASSERRATGELFF
TRBV7-6 | - | CASSPYYRDGEAFF
TRBV4-3 | - | CASSPWGQGADGYTF
TRBV19 | - | CASSPGSTGTSSYNEQFF
TRBV4-3 | - | CASSQDWASGATGELFF
TRBV5-7 | - | CASSLRRDRSSGANVLTF
TRBV9 | - | CASSSNPRGANGELFF
TRBV10-3 | few | CATRTGSYEQYF
TRBV5-6 | - | CASSWGTVTQETQYF
TRBV6-5 | - | CASSSLGGVQETQYF
TRBV7-2 | - | CASSFVKARGAYGYTF